The 32 T cell receptor beta chains in this list originate from one sample, sequenced in a study of T cell repertoires in cytomegalovirus infection. Their cognate antigens are unknown. TCRdb recomputed calls from the reads with MiXCR, one row per CDR3 protein. Of fewer than 650,000 distinct CDR3 sequences in the sample, roughly 42% were seen once. The source material was cultured PBMCs, sampled from culture after CMV antigen stimulation. All receptors come from a human donor in good health (CMV status not recorded). Some clones in this sample may be carry-over from other donors' samples.

The V gene is TRBV4-3, the J gene TRBJ2-3; D call uncertain. There are 16 residues in the CDR3. V lost 7 bases and J lost 4, with 21 bases in between. Germline V gene data show CDR1 as LGHNA and CDR2 as YSLEER. DNA of the CDR3: TGCGCCAGCACCCCTCTCCGCCCCGTATCTGCAGATACGCAGTATTTT. Amino acids: CASTPLRPVSADTQYF.

The gene calls are TRBV6-5 and TRBJ1-6, with a tentative D call TRBD1 (5 bases). The CDR3 consists of 13 residues. Trimming removed 7 bases at V and 16 bases at J, with 20 bases between. The germline V gene has CDR1 MNHEY and CDR2 SVGAGI. In DNA form, the CDR3 reads TGTGCCAGCAAGAAGCGCCTCCAGGGTCCTCTCCACTTT. Amino acid sequence: CASKKRLQGPLHF.

This sequence joins TRBV6-6 and TRBJ1-5; no clear D. The V end lost 2 bases, the J end lost 2 bases, and 10 bases lay between the germline ends. This CDR3 has 15 residues. CDR1 and CDR2 (germline): MNHNY, SVGAGI (reference sequence). The DNA of the CDR3 is TGTGCCAGCAGTTACAGGGCTGAGGGCAATCAGCCCCAGCATTTT. The encoded protein is CASSYRAEGNQPQHF.

The V and J genes are TRBV6-2 or TRBV6-3 and TRBJ1-2, with 7 nucleotides matching TRBD1. The ends lost 1 base at V and 4 bases at J; junction bases unmatched: 9. CDR1 MNHEY and CDR2 SVGEGT come from the germline V gene. The CDR3 contains 16 residues. CDR3 protein: CASSYFGSGQSYGYTF. The DNA of the CDR3 is TGTGCCAGCAGTTACTTCGGGTCGGGACAGTCCTATGGCTACACCTTC.

The genes are TRBV12-3 or TRBV12-4 and TRBJ2-7; 9 positions agree with TRBD2. This CDR3 comprises 18 residues. After removal of 1 base from V and 5 bases from J, the junction contained 15 bases not matched to a gene. CDR3 coding DNA: TGTGCCAGCAGTTTAGAGAGTAGGAGGGCGGGAGGGCCCGACGAGCAGTACTTC. This gives the protein CASSLESRRAGGPDEQYF.

This clonotype was counted only a few times. The chain is built from TRBV6-1 and TRBJ1-2, with 9 positions matching TRBD1. The germline V gene encodes CDR1 MNHNS and CDR2 SASEGT. The CDR3 has 16 amino acids. V lost 0 bases and J lost 7; bases outside the gene matches: 9. DNA for the CDR3: TGTGCCAGCAGTGAAGCGGGACCGGGACAGGGCTTTGGCTACACCTTC. Protein: CASSEAGPGQGFGYTF.

In this sample, this clonotype turned up many times. V and J are TRBV29-1 and TRBJ1-5; unclear D gene. This CDR3 has 13 amino acids. The V gene's germline CDR1 is SQVTM and CDR2 ANQGSEA. V was shortened by 6 bases and J by 3 bases, with 12 bases between the two germline ends. As DNA, the CDR3 is TGCAGCGTCTTGGGGAGCCCCAATCAGCCCCAGCATTTT. Translated, it gives CSVLGSPNQPQHF.

There are many counts of this clonotype. The chain couples TRBV7-8 to TRBJ1-2, with 9 bases matching TRBD1. Germline-derived CDR1 and CDR2 are SGHVS and FQNEAQ. The CDR3 is made up of 17 amino acids. Germline trimming cut 5 bases from V and 3 bases from J; bases unmatched to any gene: 13. The CDR3 region has the DNA TGTGCCAGCAGCCCGTTCGCGGGGACAGGGATAGACTATGGCTACACCTTC. It encodes CASSPFAGTGIDYGYTF.

The chain joins TRBV5-8 to TRBJ1-1; 10 nucleotides align to TRBD1. The CDR3 spans 16 residues. V gave up 0 bases and J gave up 5 bases; unmatched junction bases: 7. The germline V gene encodes CDR1 SGHTS and CDR2 YDEGEE. Written as DNA, the CDR3 is TGTGCCAGCAGCTTGGTGGGACAGGGGTCGGGGACTGAAGCTTTCTTT. Residues: CASSLVGQGSGTEAFF.

The V gene is TRBV5-4, the J gene TRBJ2-3; TRBD2 matches at 7 bases. The CDR3 spans 14 residues. Germline values: CDR1 SGHNT, CDR2 YYREEE (reference sequence). The trim removed 6 bases at V and 2 bases at J, leaving 6 bases unmatched. The CDR3 here is CASTAGENTDTQYF. CDR3 DNA: TGTGCCAGCACCGCGGGAGAAAACACAGATACGCAGTATTTT.

There are a few counts of this clonotype. This chain joins TRBV12-3 or TRBV12-4 and TRBJ2-7, with a possible D match to TRBD1 (6 bases). The CDR3 runs 13 residues. The ends were cut back, 2 bases at V and 3 bases at J, with 8 bases in the middle. CDR3 residues: CASSLIGGYEQYF. DNA for the CDR3: TGTGCCAGCAGTTTAATAGGGGGCTACGAGCAGTACTTC.

A word on this clonotype: This may be a read error: a much more frequent sequence differs by one nucleotide. This CDR3 fails to terminate in the conserved phenylalanine or tryptophan, so it likely reflects a read error. This CDR3 reads CASSFSGATDTQYL. Written as DNA, the CDR3 is TGTGCCAGCAGTTTTAGCGGGGCCACAGATACGCAGTATCTT. The rearrangement uses TRBV7-2 and TRBJ2-3; 8 bases line up with TRBD2. This CDR3 spans 14 amino acids. CDR1 and CDR2 from the germline V gene are SGHTA and FQGNSA. V lost 6 bases and J lost 2; bases outside the gene matches: 4.

The chain has TRBV28 and TRBJ1-1; D call uncertain. In germline, CDR1 is MDHEN, CDR2 SYDVKM. V lost 3 bases to trimming and J lost 4 bases, with 15 bases between them. The CDR3 is 15 residues long. The CDR3 loop reads CASSLSEGWGTEAFF. The DNA of the CDR3 is TGTGCCAGCAGTTTGTCGGAGGGATGGGGCACTGAAGCTTTCTTT. The full variable domain, in which reference TRBV28 and TRBJ1-1 provide the parts outside the CDR3, is DVKVTQSSRYLVKRTGEKVFLECVQDMDHENMFWYRQDPGLGLRLIYFSYDVKMKEKGDIPEGYSVSREKKERFSLILESASTNQTSMYLCASSLSEGWGTEAFFGQGTRLTVV.

This clonotype was detected only a few times. The chain employs TRBV4-2 and TRBJ2-7; perhaps TRBD2 as D (6 bases). V lost 0 bases to trimming and J lost 0 bases, with 12 bases between them. Germline values: CDR1 LGHNA, CDR2 YNFKEQ. The CDR3 length is 16 residues. The CDR3 spells CASSQEASVSSYEQYF. Here the CDR3 DNA reads TGTGCCAGCAGCCAAGAGGCTAGCGTGAGCTCCTACGAGCAGTACTTC.

This chain connects TRBV24-1 to TRBJ1-6; 7 nucleotides agree with TRBD1. V shed 4 bases, J shed 10 bases, and the junction held 15 bases outside the gene matches. The CDR3 is made up of 17 amino acids. Germline V gene lookup returns CDR1 KGHDR and CDR2 SFDVKD. The CDR3 loop reads CATSELRGGAAHSPLHF. The CDR3 nucleotides are TGTGCCACCAGTGAGTTACGAGGGGGCGCGGCACACTCACCCCTCCACTTT.

A remark on this clonotype: Mismatch with germline at one junction end may stem from a read error. V gene TRBV5-4 combines with J gene TRBJ1-1; D is ambiguous. The CDR3 totals 13 residues. CDR1 and CDR2 from the germline V gene are SGHNT and YYREEE (reference sequence). Here the CDR3 reads CATSLAPNTEAFF. Here the CDR3 DNA reads TGTGCCACCAGCTTGGCCCCGAACACTGAAGCTTTCTTT.

The CDR3 loop is CASSLWGPNYGYTF. For the CDR3, the DNA is TGTGCCAGCAGCTTGTGGGGGCCAAACTATGGCTACACCTTC. The chain employs TRBV7-2 and TRBJ1-2; possible D gene TRBD1, 6 bases. The CDR3 is made up of 14 amino acids. Germline CDR1 is SGHTA and CDR2 is FQGNSA. The V end was cut by 3 bases, the J end by 2 bases, with 10 bases between.

A few counts support this clonotype. The V and J genes are TRBV7-6 and TRBJ2-7, with D perhaps being TRBD1 or TRBD2 (5 bases each). The V and J ends lost 4 bases and 4 bases respectively, with 11 bases between them. The length of the CDR3 is 13 residues. From germline, CDR1 is SGHVS and CDR2 FNYEAQ. This CDR3 is CASSSRDHYEQYF. The CDR3 region has the DNA TGTGCCAGCAGCTCTCGGGACCATTACGAGCAGTACTTC.

This clonotype came up once. The chain employs TRBV7-9 and TRBJ2-7; either TRBD1 or TRBD2 may supply D (5 bases each). Trimming removed 1 base from V and 6 bases from J, with 19 bases in between. CDR1 is SEHNR, CDR2 FQNEAQ, per germline (reference sequence). The CDR3 sequence is 16 residues long. In DNA form, the CDR3 reads TGTGCCAGCAGCTTAGGGTGGCTAGCCGGGGCCTGCGAGCAGTACTTC. Amino acid sequence: CASSLGWLAGACEQYF. Together with reference TRBV7-9 and TRBJ2-7, the CDR3 gives the full variable domain: DTGVSQNPRHKITKRGQNVTFRCDPISEHNRLYWYRQTLGQGPEFLTYFQNEAQLEKSRLLSDRFSAERPKGSFSTLEIQRTEQGDSAMYLCASSLGWLAGACEQYFGPGTRLTVT.

The chain combines TRBV19 with TRBJ2-2; D is perhaps TRBD1 or TRBD2 (5 bases each). The CDR3 is 16 amino acids. V lost 6 bases and J 1 base, leaving 15 bases between the germline ends. Germline V lookup: CDR1 LNHDA, CDR2 SQIVND (reference sequence). The CDR3 loop reads CASRTTGTGNTGELFF. Written as DNA, the CDR3 is TGTGCCAGTAGAACTACCGGGACGGGGAACACCGGGGAGCTGTTTTTT.

In the case of this clonotype: Compared with germline, one end of the junction differs, possibly owing to a read error. The V call is TRBV10-3, the J call TRBJ2-1; D unresolved. CDR3 length: 12 amino acids. Looked up from germline, CDR1 is ENHRY and CDR2 is SYGVKD. This CDR3 is CATSGAYNEQFF. CDR3 DNA: TGTGCCACCAGTGGCGCATACAATGAGCAGTTCTTC.

Note on this clonotype: This may stem from a read error, because a much larger clone lies one nucleotide away. The chain uses TRBV7-2 and TRBJ2-5; 7 bases line up with TRBD1. The CDR3 runs to 13 residues. With 6 bases clipped from V and 3 bases from J, the junction kept 4 bases outside the gene matches. The germline gives CDR1 SGHTA, CDR2 FQGNSA. The CDR3 DNA is TGTGCCAGCAGAGCCGGGACAGAAGAGACCCAGTACTTC. Amino acids: CASRAGTEETQYF.

This rearrangement joins TRBV29-1 to TRBJ2-1; 16 bases agree with TRBD2. The V and J ends lost 3 bases and 0 bases, in that order; junction bases with no gene match: 2. Per germline, CDR1 SQVTM and CDR2 ANQGSEA. This CDR3 has 17 amino acids. The CDR3 DNA sequence: TGCAGCGTTGAGGGACTAGCGGGGGGGCGCTCCTACAATGAGCAGTTCTTC. It yields the protein CSVEGLAGGRSYNEQFF.

This chain joins TRBV7-3 and TRBJ2-1; 11 bases line up with TRBD2. V lost 7 bases and J lost 1; bases outside the gene matches: 6. Germline V gives CDR1 SGHTA, CDR2 FQGTGA. The CDR3 is made up of 16 amino acids. The CDR3 reads CASNVASGGSYNEQFF. The CDR3 nucleotides are TGTGCCAGCAACGTTGCTAGCGGGGGGTCCTACAATGAGCAGTTCTTC.

This clonotype appeared a few times. The V call is TRBV12-3 or TRBV12-4, the J call TRBJ2-3; TRBD2 might be the D (5 bases). Between the trimmed V and J ends, which lost 5 bases and 7 bases, there was a span of 10 bases. The CDR3 has 12 residues. This chain's CDR3 is CASSVSEYTQYF. Written as DNA, the CDR3 is TGTGCCAGCAGTGTTAGCGAGTATACGCAGTATTTT.

This rearrangement joins TRBV7-9 to TRBJ2-1, with 11 bases aligning to TRBD2. The CDR3 sequence is 18 residues long. In germline, CDR1 is SEHNR, CDR2 FQNEAQ (reference sequence). Losses at the gene ends were 4 bases for V and 4 bases for J; bases not matched to a gene: 12. The CDR3 DNA reads TGTGCCAGCAGCTCAGGACTAGCGGGTCTGTCACAATACAATGAGCAGTTCTTC. This translates into CASSSGLAGLSQYNEQFF.

V gene TRBV6-1 combines with J gene TRBJ2-7; 7 nucleotides agree with TRBD1. Per germline, CDR1 MNHNS and CDR2 SASEGT. V shed 0 bases and J 12 bases; nucleotides not matched to a gene: 5. The CDR3 totals 12 residues. The CDR3: CASSEARGLWYF. The CDR3 bases are TGTGCCAGCAGTGAAGCGAGGGGGCTATGGTACTTC.

The CDR3 is CASSPQRVFDTQYF. The CDR3 DNA is TGTGCCAGCTCACCGCAAAGGGTGTTCGATACGCAGTATTTT. The rearrangement joins TRBV18 to TRBJ2-3; unclear D gene. The CDR3 spans 14 residues. With 3 bases removed from V and 6 bases from J, the gap between germline ends came to 13 bases. Per the germline V gene, CDR1 is KGHSH and CDR2 is LQKENI.

The chain is built from TRBV12-3 or TRBV12-4 and TRBJ2-5, with TRBD2 as a possible D gene (5 bases). This CDR3 spans 13 amino acids. Trimming shortened V by 7 bases and J by 4 bases, and 13 bases separated the two germline ends. CDR3 amino acids: CASTARGGETQYF. The CDR3 DNA is TGTGCCAGCACCGCGAGAGGAGGAGAGACCCAGTACTTC.

The chain combines TRBV5-4 with TRBJ2-3; TRBD2 might be the D (6 bases). The CDR3 is 17 residues long. Germline V gene data show CDR1 as SGHNT and CDR2 as YYREEE (reference sequence). V was pared by 3 bases and J by 0 bases, with 17 bases between. The CDR3 loop reads CASSSPGGRGSTDTQYF. CDR3 DNA sequence: TGTGCCAGCAGCTCCCCCGGCGGGCGGGGAAGCACAGATACGCAGTATTTT.

The chain links TRBV6-2 or TRBV6-3 to TRBJ2-7; D is ambiguous. This CDR3 comprises 12 residues. The germline V gene encodes CDR1 MNHEY and CDR2 SVGEGT. V was cut by 5 bases and J by 1 base, with 6 bases left in between. Here the CDR3 DNA reads TGTGCCAGCAGTCAGTATTCCTACGAGCAGTACTTC. As protein: CASSQYSYEQYF.

The sample holds a few counts of this clonotype. The rearrangement joins TRBV2 to TRBJ2-3, with D tentatively TRBD1 (5 bases). V was cut by 8 bases and J by 0 bases, with 12 bases left in between. This CDR3 comprises 14 residues. The germline V gene has CDR1 SNHLY and CDR2 FYNNEI. The CDR3 nucleotides are TGTGCCAGCGGGGCGCAGGGCAGCACAGATACGCAGTATTTT. Its translation: CASGAQGSTDTQYF.